This TCR beta chain stems from a study of T-cell reconstitution after alpha-beta-depleted transplantation in children. The germline gives CDR1 SGDLS, CDR2 YYNGEE. V lost 3 bases and J lost 5; bases outside the gene matches: 9. The CDR3 has 15 residues. The table lists this clonotype with many counts. Unique molecular identifiers were incorporated when the TCRbeta library was constructed. TCRdb redid the calling of the PCR reads with MiXCR, one entry per CDR3 protein. The table has just over 70,000 distinct CDR3 sequences, 6% to 8.5% seen once. The chain links TRBV9 to TRBJ2-5, with TRBD1 matching 8 bases. The source was PBMCs from the stem cell graft donor, collected from the stem cell graft. This TCR came from a human donor who donated a stem cell graft to a child with acute lymphoblastic leukemia. CDR3 sequence reads: CASSAGHYRGETQYF. The CDR3 DNA follows: TGTGCCAGCAGCGCCGGACACTACAGGGGGGAGACCCAGTACTTC.